The T cell receptor (beta chain) described here comes from a study of blood T cells in healthy people across ages. Germline V gene lookup returns CDR1 SGHRS and CDR2 YFSETQ. The trim removed 4 bases at V and 2 bases at J, leaving 13 bases unmatched. This CDR3 spans 17 amino acids. This clonotype has ten or more counts. A second roughly 6 to 11 cycle PCR used barcoded and J-beta primers. Tagging of each cDNA molecule was performed by a template-switch adaptor with 12 random nucleotides. TCRdb fed the 5' RACE reads into MiXCR, producing one record per CDR3 protein. The sample includes roughly 700,000 distinct CDR3 sequences, about 34% of them seen just once.

The sequence was obtained from a woman older than 75 in good health. Sequenced: blood. J is TRBJ1-1 and V is TRBV5-1, with 8 bases identical to TRBD1. DNA of the CDR3: TGCGCCAGCAGCCCGGAAAGGAGCAGGGGGCCAAACACTGAAGCTTTCTTT. It specifies CASSPERSRGPNTEAFF.